Detailed here is one T cell receptor beta chain. This clone occurred once. Its specific antigen is unknown. Within one base of it there is no much larger clone, and no base qualities were kept. Participants in the prospective study were enrolled through a virtual design, were aged about 18 to 89 years, and lived in roughly 25 United States geographic areas. In the prospective study, cohorts were assigned on the basis of participant-reported clinical history obtained from a screening survey and a study questionnaire. Recovered participants in ImmuneRACE Cohort 3 were defined as having two consecutive negative NP/OP PCR tests, clearance from a healthcare professional, or resolution of symptoms. In the prospective study, whole blood, serum and a nasopharyngeal or oropharyngeal swab were collected from each participant by mobile phlebotomists. Additional blood draws and questionnaires over a 2-month period could optionally be provided by prospective study participants. Before DNA extraction, prospective study blood samples were shipped either frozen or at room temperature.

The immunoSEQ Assay, a bias-controlled multiplex PCR, was used to amplify TCRbeta CDR3 regions from genomic DNA. In the paper's pipeline: The number of nucleated cells in each sample was estimated by amplification of reference gene primers within the assay. To quantify the absolute abundance of each unique TCRbeta CDR3 rearrangement, sequence reads were collapsed and filtered. Productive Simpson clonality was computed per sample as the square root of Simpson's diversity index over productive rearrangements. The table was pulled from immuneACCESS by TCRdb, which kept in-frame rearrangements only. Such tables lose some clones; where checked, under half of the loss comes from unresolved V genes, and the rest has no known cause. That table is the source of V, J and clone size, and D and trimming were worked out from the DNA. Present in this sample are about 250,000 clones, around 86% of which were seen just once. The biggest ten clones account for around 15% of the sample.

Clipping removes 10 bases from V and 3 bases from J, with 7 as the unmatched junction base count. From the germline V gene, CDR1 is MNHEY and CDR2 is SVGAGI. From cysteine to phenylalanine, the CDR3 is 14 amino acids long. The entry retains the CDR3 DNA only, 42 bases that are in frame from base 1. The record originates from a study of blood T cell repertoires in COVID-19 (dated by TCRdb to the early 2020s). Context from the whole study: Samples covering the acute and convalescent phases of COVID-19 were provided by collaborators in the United States, Italy and Spain. Where available, HLA class I and class II types were taken from metadata supplied by the sample provider and were not determined by assay-based typing. Samples came from the ongoing ImmuneRACE study (first 160 participants) plus 1,254 subjects from 6 global collaborators. A de-identified subject ID, COVID-19 status, age in years and sex were almost always included in the sample metadata. The material from the prospective study consisted of cDNA or gDNA derived from T cells, B-cell-depleted T cells, or PBMCs. A freely available public database, intended as a resource for researchers studying the immune response to SARS-CoV-2, is where the repertoires were released. Subjects who had been exposed to COVID-19, were actively infected with it, or had recovered from it provided the deeply sampled blood TCRbeta repertoires that made up the dataset. Beyond this particular receptor, the publication reports: The quantity of clinical and demographic metadata differed by source and by participant and was supplied without curation.

The sequence came from a man between 18 and 35 years old who had recovered from COVID-19. The chain couples TRBV6-5 to TRBJ2-1, and 9 junction bases match TRBD1. Material for sequencing was PBMCs or T cells enriched from blood (not recorded which). CDR3 sequence: CATVRQGDYNEQFF. Here is the DNA: TGTGCCACCGTAAGACAGGGGGACTACAATGAGCAGTTCTTC.